This TCR beta chain was obtained from a study of T cells in Graves' hyperthyroidism and ophthalmopathy. Amplification of TCR beta CDR3 regions used RNA as the template. The primer set for the first-round RT-PCR of the TCR CDR3 was HTBI. TCRdb re-called the multiplex PCR reads through MiXCR, storing one row per CDR3 protein. The top ten hold roughly 53% of the sample, which has hundreds of thousands of distinct CDR3 sequences, around 15% seen once. This clonotype was observed at least ten times. V dropped 2 bases and J dropped 9 bases, with 5 bases sitting between them. This CDR3 is 11 amino acids long. CDR1 and CDR2 from the germline V gene are LGHDT and YNNKEL (reference sequence).

The chain employs TRBV3-1 and TRBJ2-1; D gene unclear. The TCR sequence derives from a woman aged 55-70 years with Graves' ophthalmopathy. The source material was blood. This CDR3 is CASSQTFEQFF. CDR3 nucleotide sequence: TGTGCCAGCAGCCAAACATTTGAGCAGTTCTTC.